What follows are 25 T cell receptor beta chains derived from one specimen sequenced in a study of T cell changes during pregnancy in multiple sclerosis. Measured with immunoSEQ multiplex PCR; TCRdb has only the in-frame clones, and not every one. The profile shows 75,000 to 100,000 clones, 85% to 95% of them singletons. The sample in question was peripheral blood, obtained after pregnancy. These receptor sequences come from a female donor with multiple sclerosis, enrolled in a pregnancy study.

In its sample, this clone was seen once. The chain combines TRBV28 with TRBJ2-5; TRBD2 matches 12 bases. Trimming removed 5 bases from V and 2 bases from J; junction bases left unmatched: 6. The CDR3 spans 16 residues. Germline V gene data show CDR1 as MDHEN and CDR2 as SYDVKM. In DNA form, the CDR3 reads TGTGCCAGCAGTCTCTCCGGGACTAGCGGGCAAGAGACCCAGTACTTC. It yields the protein CASSLSGTSGQETQYF.

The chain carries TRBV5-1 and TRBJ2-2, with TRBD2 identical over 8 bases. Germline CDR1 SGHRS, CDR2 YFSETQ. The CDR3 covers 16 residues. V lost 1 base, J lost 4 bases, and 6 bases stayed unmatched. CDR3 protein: CASSLSAGGFTGELFF. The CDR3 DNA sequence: TGCGCCAGCAGCTTGTCGGCGGGAGGATTCACCGGGGAGCTGTTTTTT.

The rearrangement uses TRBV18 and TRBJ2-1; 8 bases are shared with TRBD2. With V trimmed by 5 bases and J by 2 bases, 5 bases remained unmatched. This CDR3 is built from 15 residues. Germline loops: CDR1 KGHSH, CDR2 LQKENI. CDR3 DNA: TGTGCCAGCTCATCGGGAGGGGGAGCCTACAATGAGCAGTTCTTC. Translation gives CASSSGGGAYNEQFF.

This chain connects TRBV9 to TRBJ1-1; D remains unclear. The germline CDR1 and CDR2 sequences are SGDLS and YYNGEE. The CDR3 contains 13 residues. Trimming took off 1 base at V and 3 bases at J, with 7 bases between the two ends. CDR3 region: CASSVPSDTEAFF. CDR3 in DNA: TGTGCCAGCAGCGTACCTTCAGACACTGAAGCTTTCTTT.

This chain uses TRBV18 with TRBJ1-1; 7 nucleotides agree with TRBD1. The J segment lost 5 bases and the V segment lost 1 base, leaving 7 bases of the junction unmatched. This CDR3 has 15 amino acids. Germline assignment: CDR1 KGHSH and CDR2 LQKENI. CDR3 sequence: CASSPRDSSETEAFF. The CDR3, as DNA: TGTGCCAGCTCACCACGGGACAGCTCGGAAACTGAAGCTTTCTTT.

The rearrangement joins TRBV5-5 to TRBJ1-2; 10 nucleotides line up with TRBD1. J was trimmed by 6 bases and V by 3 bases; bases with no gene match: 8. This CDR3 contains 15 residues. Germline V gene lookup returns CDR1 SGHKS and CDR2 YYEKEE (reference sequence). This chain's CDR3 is CASSYYTGTGDGYTF. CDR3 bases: TGTGCCAGCAGCTACTATACCGGGACAGGGGATGGCTACACCTTC.

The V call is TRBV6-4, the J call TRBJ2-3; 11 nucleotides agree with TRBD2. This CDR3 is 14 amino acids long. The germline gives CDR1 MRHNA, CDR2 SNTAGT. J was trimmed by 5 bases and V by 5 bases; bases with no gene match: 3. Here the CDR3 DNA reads TGTGCCAGCAGTCCTGGACTAGCGGGAGATACGCAGTATTTT. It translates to CASSPGLAGDTQYF.

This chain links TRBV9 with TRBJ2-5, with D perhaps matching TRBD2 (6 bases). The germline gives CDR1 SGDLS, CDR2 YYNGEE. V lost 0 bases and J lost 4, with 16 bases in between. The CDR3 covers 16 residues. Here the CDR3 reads CASSVAFTSNPETQYF. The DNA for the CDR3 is TGTGCCAGCAGCGTAGCGTTCACTAGCAACCCAGAGACCCAGTACTTC.

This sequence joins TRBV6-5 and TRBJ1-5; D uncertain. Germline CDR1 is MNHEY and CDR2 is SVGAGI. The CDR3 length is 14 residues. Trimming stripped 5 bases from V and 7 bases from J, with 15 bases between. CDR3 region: CASSPFGLGQPQHF. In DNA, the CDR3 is TGTGCCAGCAGTCCCTTTGGACTGGGGCAGCCCCAGCATTTT.

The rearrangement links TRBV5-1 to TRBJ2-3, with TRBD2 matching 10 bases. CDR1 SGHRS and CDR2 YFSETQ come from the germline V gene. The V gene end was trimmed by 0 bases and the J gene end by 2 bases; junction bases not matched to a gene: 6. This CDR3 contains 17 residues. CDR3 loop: CASSLAASGGTTDTQYF. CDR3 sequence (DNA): TGCGCCAGCAGCTTGGCCGCTAGCGGGGGTACCACAGATACGCAGTATTTT.

DNA of the CDR3: TGTGCCAGCAACTTGGGACAGGCGAAAGAGACCCAGTACTTC. This gives the protein CASNLGQAKETQYF. The chain joins TRBV2 to TRBJ2-5; 8 bases are shared with TRBD1. Germline values: CDR1 SNHLY, CDR2 FYNNEI. The trim removed 7 bases at V and 3 bases at J, leaving 7 bases unmatched. This CDR3 is 14 amino acids long.

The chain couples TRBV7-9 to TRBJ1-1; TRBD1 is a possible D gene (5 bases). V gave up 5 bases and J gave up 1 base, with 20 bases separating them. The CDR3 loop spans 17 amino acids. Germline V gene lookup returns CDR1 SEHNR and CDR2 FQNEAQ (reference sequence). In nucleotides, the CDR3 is TGTGCCAGCAGCCCCCCGGCCCCTGGCGGGGGGAACACTGAAGCTTTCTTT. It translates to CASSPPAPGGGNTEAFF.

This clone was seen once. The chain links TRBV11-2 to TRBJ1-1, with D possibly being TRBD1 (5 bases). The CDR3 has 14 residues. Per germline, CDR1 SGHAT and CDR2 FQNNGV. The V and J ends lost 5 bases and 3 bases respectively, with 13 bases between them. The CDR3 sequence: CASSTAGLDTEAFF. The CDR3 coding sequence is TGTGCCAGCAGCACAGCAGGGTTGGACACTGAAGCTTTCTTT.

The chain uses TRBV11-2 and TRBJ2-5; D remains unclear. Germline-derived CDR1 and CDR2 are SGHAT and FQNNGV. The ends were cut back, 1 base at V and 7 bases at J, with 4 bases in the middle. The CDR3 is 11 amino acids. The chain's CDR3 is CASSLAGTQYF. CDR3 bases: TGTGCCAGCAGCTTAGCAGGGACCCAGTACTTC.

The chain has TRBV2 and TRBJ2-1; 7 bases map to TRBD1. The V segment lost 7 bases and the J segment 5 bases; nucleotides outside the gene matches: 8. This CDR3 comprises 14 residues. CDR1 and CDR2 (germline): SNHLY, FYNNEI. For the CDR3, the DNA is TGTGCCAGCAAACAGGGACAGCGAAACAATGAGCAGTTCTTC. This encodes CASKQGQRNNEQFF.

In DNA, the CDR3 is TGTGCCATCAGTGAGTCTGGTGGGGCGCGCGTAGACAATGAGCAGTTCTTC. It encodes CAISESGGARVDNEQFF. The V gene is TRBV10-3, the J gene TRBJ2-1; weak D call: TRBD1 (5 bases). Germline lookup yields CDR1 ENHRY and CDR2 SYGVKD. The V and J ends lost 0 bases and 5 bases respectively, with 17 bases between them. The length of the CDR3 is 17 residues.

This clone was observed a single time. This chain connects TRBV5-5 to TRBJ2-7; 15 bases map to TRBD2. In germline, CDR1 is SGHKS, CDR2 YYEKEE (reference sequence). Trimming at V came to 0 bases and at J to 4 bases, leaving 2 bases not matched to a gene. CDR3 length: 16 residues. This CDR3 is CASSLVGTSGRYEQYF. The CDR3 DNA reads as TGTGCCAGCAGCTTGGTGGGGACTAGCGGGAGGTACGAGCAGTACTTC.

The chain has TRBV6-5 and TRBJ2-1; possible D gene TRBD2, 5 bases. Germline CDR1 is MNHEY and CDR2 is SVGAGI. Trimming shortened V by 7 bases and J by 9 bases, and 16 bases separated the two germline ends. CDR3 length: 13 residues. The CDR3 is CASKVSLVGEQFF. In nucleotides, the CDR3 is TGTGCCAGCAAGGTATCACTAGTTGGTGAGCAGTTCTTC.

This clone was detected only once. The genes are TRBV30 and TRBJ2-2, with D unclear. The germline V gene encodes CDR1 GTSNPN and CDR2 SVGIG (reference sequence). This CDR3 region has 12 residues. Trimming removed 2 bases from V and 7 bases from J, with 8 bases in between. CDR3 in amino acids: CAWSSSHGELFF. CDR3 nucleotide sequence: TGTGCCTGGAGTTCCAGTCACGGGGAGCTGTTTTTT. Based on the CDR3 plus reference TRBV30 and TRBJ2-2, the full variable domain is SQTIHQWPATLVQPVGSPLSLECTVEGTSNPNLYWYRQAAGRGLQLLFYSVGIGQISSEVPQNLSASRPQDRQFILSSKKLLLSDSGFYLCAWSSSHGELFFGEGSRLTVL.

CDR3 nucleotide sequence: TGTGCCAGCAGTGGAACCCGGGACAGGGGAGGCAATCAGCCCCAGCATTTT. It is translated as CASSGTRDRGGNQPQHF. The rearrangement joins TRBV2 to TRBJ1-5, with TRBD1 matching over 10 bases. Per the germline V gene, CDR1 is SNHLY and CDR2 is FYNNEI. This CDR3 is built from 17 residues. J gave up 2 bases and V 4 bases, and 8 bases lay outside the gene matches.

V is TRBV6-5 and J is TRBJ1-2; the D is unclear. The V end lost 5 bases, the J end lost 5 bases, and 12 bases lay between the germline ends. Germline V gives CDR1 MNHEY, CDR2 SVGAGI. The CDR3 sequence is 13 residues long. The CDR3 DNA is TGTGCCAGCAGTCCCGATAGTGATTATGGCTACACCTTC. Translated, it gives CASSPDSDYGYTF.

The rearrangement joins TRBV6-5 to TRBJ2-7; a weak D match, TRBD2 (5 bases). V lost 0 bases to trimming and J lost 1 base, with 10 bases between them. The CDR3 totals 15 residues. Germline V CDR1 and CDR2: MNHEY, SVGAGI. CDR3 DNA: TGTGCCAGCAGTTACTCCCTTCGGGGATCCTACGAGCAGTACTTC. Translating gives CASSYSLRGSYEQYF.

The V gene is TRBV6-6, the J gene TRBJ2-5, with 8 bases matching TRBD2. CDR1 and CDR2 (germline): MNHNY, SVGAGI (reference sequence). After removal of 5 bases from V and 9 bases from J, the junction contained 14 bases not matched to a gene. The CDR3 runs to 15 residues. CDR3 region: CASSRQTSVGEAQYF. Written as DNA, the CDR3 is TGTGCCAGCAGTCGTCAGACTAGCGTGGGGGAGGCCCAGTACTTC.

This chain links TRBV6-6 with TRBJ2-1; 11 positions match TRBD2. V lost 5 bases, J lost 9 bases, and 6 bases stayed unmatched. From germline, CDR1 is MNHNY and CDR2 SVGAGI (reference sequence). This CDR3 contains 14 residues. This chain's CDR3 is CASSQTSGVGEQFF. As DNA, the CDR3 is TGTGCCAGCAGTCAGACTAGCGGGGTCGGTGAGCAGTTCTTC.

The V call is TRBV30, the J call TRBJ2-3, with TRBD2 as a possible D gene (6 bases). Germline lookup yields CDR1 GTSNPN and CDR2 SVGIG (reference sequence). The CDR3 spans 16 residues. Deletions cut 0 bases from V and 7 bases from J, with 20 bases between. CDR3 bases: TGTGCCTGGAGTGTACTAGGGACGGGGAGGCCTTATACGCAGTATTTT. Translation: CAWSVLGTGRPYTQYF.